A single sample gave rise to the 27 T cell receptor beta chains below, sequenced in a study of blood T cells in healthy people across ages. A second PCR, run for about 7 to 12 cycles, used a sample-barcoded 5' primer plus a J-beta primer mix. MiXCR was run by TCRdb on the 5' RACE reads, yielding one entry per CDR3 protein. The repertoire includes over 600,000 distinct CDR3 sequences, approximately 21% of them detected once, and 3.6% sits in the top ten. Sequenced: blood. The origin of the receptors is an older man in good health.

The rearrangement joins TRBV19 to TRBJ2-3; weak D call: TRBD2 (6 bases). Germline V lookup: CDR1 LNHDA, CDR2 SQIVND (reference sequence). V was trimmed by 7 bases and J by 6 bases, leaving 14 bases between them. The CDR3 runs 13 residues. CDR3 sequence: CASMPEGPDTQYF. In nucleotides, the CDR3 is TGTGCCAGTATGCCGGAGGGCCCGGATACGCAGTATTTT.

This clonotype has a count of ten or more. This chain connects TRBV7-8 to TRBJ2-3; no firm D call. CDR1 is SGHVS, CDR2 FQNEAQ, per germline. This CDR3 spans 12 amino acids. The ends were cut back, 5 bases at V and 0 bases at J, with 3 bases in the middle. The CDR3, as DNA: TGTGCCAGCAGCGCGAGCACAGATACGCAGTATTTT. Translating gives CASSASTDTQYF.

This chain uses TRBV12-3 or TRBV12-4 with TRBJ2-2; no definite D call. This CDR3 is built from 14 residues. The V gene lost 3 bases and the J gene lost 6 bases, with 11 bases spanning the gap. This CDR3 reads CASSLGSRPGELFF. In nucleotides, the CDR3 is TGTGCCAGCAGTTTGGGGTCTCGCCCCGGGGAGCTGTTTTTT.

The rearrangement links TRBV21-1 to TRBJ2-7; TRBD1 is taken as the D call from the table, unchecked against the DNA. TRBV21-1 is described as a pseudogene. This CDR3 region has 14 residues. CDR3 loop: CASSNFKDIYEQYF. The CDR3 region has the DNA TGTGCCAGCAGCAACTTTAAGGACATCTACGAGCAGTACTTC.

This clonotype has just a few counts. V usage is TRBV6-5 and J usage is TRBJ2-4; D is perhaps TRBD1 (6 bases). Germline CDR1 and CDR2: MNHEY and SVGAGI. The CDR3 is 15 amino acids. The DNA for the CDR3 is TGTGTCACCGAACTCCCGGGACACGGAGTAAACATTCAGTACTTC. Translating it yields CVTELPGHGVNIQYF.

This clonotype was recorded many times. V is TRBV5-1 and J is TRBJ2-7; TRBD1 aligns across 9 bases. The trim removed 3 bases at V and 3 bases at J, leaving 4 bases unmatched. Germline loops: CDR1 SGHRS, CDR2 YFSETQ. The CDR3 is 14 amino acids. CDR3 coding DNA: TGCGCCAGCAGCTCCGGGACAGGGAGCTACGAGCAGTACTTC. This translates into CASSSGTGSYEQYF.

The chain recombines TRBV7-3 with TRBJ2-5; unclear D gene. With the DNA end fitting TRBJ2-1 better, the J assignment may be wrong. The CDR3 has 16 residues. Germline lookup yields CDR1 SGHTA and CDR2 FQGTGA. CDR3 loop: CASRQRGDLFNNEQFF. The DNA of the CDR3 is TGTGCCAGCCGACAAAGAGGAGACCTTTTTAACAATGAGCAGTTCTTC.

The chain employs TRBV10-3 and TRBJ2-7, with 10 bases fitting TRBD1. This CDR3 is 14 amino acids long. Losses at the gene ends were 6 bases for V and 3 bases for J; bases not matched to a gene: 5. Germline CDR1 reads ENHRY; CDR2 reads SYGVKD. DNA of the CDR3: TGTGCCATCAGACCGGGACAGGGGAACTACGAGCAGTACTTC. It specifies CAIRPGQGNYEQYF.

This chain connects TRBV7-9 to TRBJ1-1, with TRBD1 identical over 8 bases. The germline V gene has CDR1 SEHNR and CDR2 FQNEAQ (reference sequence). The length of the CDR3 is 13 residues. The CDR3 sequence is CAEAGGAYTEAFF. As DNA, the CDR3 is TGTGCAGAAGCAGGGGGCGCCTACACTGAAGCTTTCTTT.

This clonotype was found many times. The rearrangement uses TRBV7-9 and TRBJ2-4, with TRBD2 matching over 7 bases. Looked up from germline, CDR1 is SEHNR and CDR2 is FQNEAQ (reference sequence). The V and J ends lost 5 bases and 8 bases, in that order; junction bases with no gene match: 6. This CDR3 spans 13 amino acids. CDR3 bases: TGTGCCAGCAGCCAGGCGGGGAGGGACATTCAGTACTTC. It yields the protein CASSQAGRDIQYF.

The chain is built from TRBV5-1 and TRBJ1-1, with 8 bases that match TRBD1. V lost 2 bases, J lost 5 bases, and 5 bases stayed unmatched. This CDR3 comprises 14 residues. Per the germline V gene, CDR1 is SGHRS and CDR2 is YFSETQ. The CDR3 coding sequence is TGCGCCAGCAGCTTAACAACAGGGGGGACTGAAGCTTTCTTT. Protein sequence: CASSLTTGGTEAFF.

The V gene is TRBV5-1, the J gene TRBJ2-7, with TRBD2 as a possible D gene (6 bases). Trimming took off 3 bases at V and 1 base at J, with 14 bases between the two ends. The germline V gene encodes CDR1 SGHRS and CDR2 YFSETQ. This CDR3 is 15 amino acids long. CDR3 sequence (DNA): TGCGCCAGCAGCTGGGATGTAGCGGAATCCTACGAGCAGTACTTC. Translation gives CASSWDVAESYEQYF.

This clonotype was detected a few times. The chain carries TRBV7-6 and TRBJ2-1, with D tentatively TRBD2 (6 bases). The V end was cut by 5 bases, the J end by 10 bases, with 15 bases between. The CDR3 extends over 13 amino acids. CDR1 SGHVS and CDR2 FNYEAQ come from the germline V gene. DNA of the CDR3: TGTGCCAGCAGCGAGTGGGGGGTGGGAGAGCAGTTCTTC. It encodes CASSEWGVGEQFF. Variable domain in full (rest from reference TRBV7-6 and TRBJ2-1): GAGVSQSPRYKVTKRGQDVALRCDPISGHVSLYWYRQALGQGPEFLTYFNYEAQQDKSGLPNDRFSAERPEGSISTLTIQRTEQRDSAMYRCASSEWGVGEQFFGPGTRLTVL.

The sample holds a few counts of this clonotype. The chain employs TRBV6-2 or TRBV6-3 and TRBJ2-7, with TRBD2 identical over 10 bases. The CDR3 consists of 12 residues. Trimming took 11 bases from V and 5 from J; bases not matched to a gene: 6. Germline V CDR1 and CDR2: MNHEY, SVGEGT. This chain's CDR3 is CAGSSGSHEQYF. CDR3 in DNA: TGTGCCGGATCTAGCGGGAGCCACGAGCAGTACTTC.

This clonotype was observed a few times. This sequence joins TRBV12-3 or TRBV12-4 and TRBJ2-2, with a possible D match to TRBD1 (5 bases). Deletions cut 7 bases from V and 4 bases from J, with 7 bases between. The CDR3 spans 12 residues. The CDR3 DNA sequence: TGTGCCAGCATTGGGGCCACCGGGGAGCTGTTTTTT. This codes for CASIGATGELFF.

The chain employs TRBV29-1 and TRBJ1-2; TRBD1 aligns across 7 bases. Germline lookup yields CDR1 SQVTM and CDR2 ANQGSEA. CDR3 length: 12 amino acids. V lost 4 bases, J lost 4 bases, and 3 bases stayed unmatched. For the CDR3, the DNA is TGCAGCGTTGCCGGGACAGTCTATGGCTACACCTTC. As protein: CSVAGTVYGYTF.

This clonotype appeared a few times. The DNA of the CDR3 is TGTGCCAGCCGGGACCCCGTCATCTACGAGCAGTACTTC. It translates to CASRDPVIYEQYF. This chain links TRBV25-1 with TRBJ2-7; D may be TRBD1 or TRBD2 (5 bases each). Looked up from germline, CDR1 is MGHDK and CDR2 is SYGVNS. V gave up 8 bases and J gave up 3 bases, with 14 bases separating them. The CDR3 runs to 13 residues.

This clonotype was observed many times. V gene TRBV6-2 or TRBV6-3 combines with J gene TRBJ2-3; D may be TRBD2 (5 bases). Germline V gives CDR1 MNHEY, CDR2 SVGEGT. Trimming removed 2 bases from V and 0 bases from J, with 15 bases in between. The CDR3 has 17 amino acids. Here the CDR3 DNA reads TGTGCCAGCAGTTACCACTCGGGCGGGCCTAGCACAGATACGCAGTATTTT. This encodes CASSYHSGGPSTDTQYF.

This clonotype was counted only a few times. The CDR3 nucleotides read TGTGCCAGCTCACCATTGAGGTCTGACACTGAAGCTTTCTTT. Its translation is CASSPLRSDTEAFF. This chain links TRBV18 with TRBJ1-1; the D is unclear. Germline assignment: CDR1 KGHSH and CDR2 LQKENI. CDR3 length: 14 residues. The ends were cut back, 2 bases at V and 3 bases at J, with 10 bases in the middle.

The chain recombines TRBV5-1 with TRBJ1-6, with D possibly TRBD1 on 5 matching bases. This CDR3 is 15 amino acids long. The germline V gene encodes CDR1 SGHRS and CDR2 YFSETQ. Trimming took off 0 bases at V and 10 bases at J, with 14 bases between the two ends. DNA for the CDR3: TGCGCCAGCAGCTTGGATTTTGGGGCGGGATCACCCCTCCACTTT. Translating it yields CASSLDFGAGSPLHF.

The V and J genes are TRBV29-1 and TRBJ2-7; D not certain. V dropped 1 base and J dropped 2 bases, with 6 bases sitting between them. Germline CDR1 is SQVTM and CDR2 is ANQGSEA. This CDR3 is 12 amino acids long. The CDR3 bases are TGCAGCGTTGAAGTTCACGCCTACGAGCAGTACTTC. Translation gives CSVEVHAYEQYF.

The chain combines TRBV5-1 with TRBJ2-5, with 7 bases matching TRBD1. The germline CDR1 and CDR2 sequences are SGHRS and YFSETQ. CDR3 length: 16 residues. Trimming removed 1 base from V and 3 bases from J; junction bases left unmatched: 9. CDR3 DNA: TGCGCCAGCAGCTTGATCGGTCGAGGGGGCGAAGAGACCCAGTACTTC. This encodes CASSLIGRGGEETQYF.

V is TRBV4-1 and J is TRBJ2-3; D is perhaps TRBD2 (6 bases). V lost 0 bases and J lost 0, with 10 bases in between. The germline CDR1 and CDR2 sequences are MGHRA and YSYEKL. CDR3 length: 16 residues. The CDR3 DNA follows: TGCGCCAGCAGCCAAGAAGCGGGTTGGAGCACAGATACGCAGTATTTT. This encodes CASSQEAGWSTDTQYF.

The chain is built from TRBV12-3 or TRBV12-4 and TRBJ2-3; TRBD2 agrees at 7 bases. The CDR3 has 16 amino acids. Unmatched junction bases numbered 7, after V lost 0 bases and J lost 4 bases. The CDR3 nucleotides are TGTGCCAGCAGTTTAGCCCTGGGGGGGAACGCAGATACGCAGTATTTT. Protein product: CASSLALGGNADTQYF.

The V and J genes are TRBV25-1 and TRBJ2-4; D remains ambiguous. The CDR3 length is 12 residues. V lost 4 bases to trimming and J lost 7 bases, with 8 bases between them. Germline CDR1 and CDR2: MGHDK and SYGVNS. The CDR3 here is CASSVLGNIQYF. The CDR3 DNA is TGTGCCAGCAGTGTTTTGGGGAACATTCAGTACTTC. The complete variable domain, with remaining parts taken from reference TRBV25-1 and TRBJ2-4, reads EADIYQTPRYLVIGTGKKITLECSQTMGHDKMYWYQQDPGMELHLIHYSYGVNSTEKGDLSSESTVSRIRTEHFPLTLESARPSHTSQYLCASSVLGNIQYFGAGTRLSVL.

This clonotype was counted only a few times. The chain recombines TRBV28 with TRBJ1-2; TRBD1 aligns across 10 bases. After removal of 4 bases from V and 4 bases from J, the junction contained 6 bases not matched to a gene. Per germline, CDR1 MDHEN and CDR2 SYDVKM. The CDR3 has 15 residues. The DNA for the CDR3 is TGTGCCAGCAGTTCGACGGGACAGGGGCTCTATGGCTACACCTTC. Protein: CASSSTGQGLYGYTF.

This clonotype was counted between two and nine times. V usage is TRBV20-1 and J usage is TRBJ2-3, with 7 bases matching TRBD2. The CDR3 is 18 amino acids. The V and J ends lost 4 bases and 0 bases, in that order; junction bases with no gene match: 16. CDR1 DFQATT and CDR2 SNEGSKA come from the germline V gene (reference sequence). The CDR3 coding sequence is TGCAGTGCTATTCCCACGCTCTTCGGCGGGAGTAGCACAGATACGCAGTATTTT. It encodes CSAIPTLFGGSSTDTQYF.